This TCR beta chain is drawn from a study of vaccination and CD4 T cells after COVID-19. For this clonotype: The antigen is undetermined.

The treatment denotes: roughly ten-day PBMC culture with coronavirus spike peptide pools or control peptides (ViraFEST assay). The Oncomine TCR Beta short-read assay generated sequence data from the DNA of cultured CD4+ T cells. Genomic DNA from cultured CD4+ T cells was extracted. Each CDR3 protein gets one entry after TCRdb re-called the PCR reads with MiXCR. The sample has about 15,000 distinct CDR3 sequences, 25% to 40% seen once. The V and J ends lost 0 bases and 0 bases respectively, with 15 bases between them. The CDR3 length is 17 residues. The germline gives CDR1 DFQATT, CDR2 SNEGSKA (reference sequence).

This sequence joins TRBV20-1 and TRBJ2-1; D possibly corresponds to TRBD2 (7 bases). This specimen was CD4+ T cells from blood, cultured in vitro, taken after SARS-CoV-2 vaccination. The receptor was derived from a human donor who had recovered from COVID-19. The CDR3 nucleotides read TGCAGTGCTAGAGACCAAAGCGGGACACGCTCCTACAATGAGCAGTTCTTC. This translates into CSARDQSGTRSYNEQFF.